Shown below are 31 T cell receptor beta chains from a single sample sequenced in a study of CD8+ T cells in alopecia areata (dated by TCRdb to between 2017 and 2018). The intended sense of this specimen's time point label: baseline before oral tofacitinib. Libraries were constructed by the immunoSEQ multiplex PCR assay. RNA was extracted from all samples and reverse transcribed into cDNA, which served as template for TCR sequencing. TCRdb stores this immuneACCESS table with in-frame sequences only. Part of the clones is absent; in the studies checked, under half of the shortfall reflects unresolved V genes, and no reason is known for the rest. This sample gives some 180,000 clones in total; around 63% of them show up just once. The ten largest make up more than 1.5% of the sample. The specimen comprised CD4+ T cells sorted from blood, sampled at week 0. All receptors derive from a human donor with alopecia areata.

This chain links TRBV30 with TRBJ2-6, with no clear D. The CDR3 covers 14 residues. Trimming cost V 4 bases and J 1 base, with 8 bases left between them. In germline, CDR1 is GTSNPN, CDR2 SVGIG (reference sequence). CDR3 sequence (DNA): TGTGCCTGGAATACGGTTTCTGGGGCCAACGTCCTGACTTTC. It codes for CAWNTVSGANVLTF.

This clone was seen only a few times. J is TRBJ2-3 and V is TRBV6-6; 8 bases align to TRBD2. The trim removed 10 bases at V and 2 bases at J, leaving 11 bases unmatched. Germline V CDR1 and CDR2: MNHNY, SVGAGI (reference sequence). This CDR3 region has 15 residues. The CDR3 loop is CATGFGGAHTDTQYF. The DNA of the CDR3 is TGTGCCACCGGGTTCGGGGGGGCTCACACAGATACGCAGTATTTT.

The gene calls are TRBV27 and TRBJ1-5, with D unresolved. Trimming stripped 5 bases from V and 1 base from J, with 12 bases between. The germline V gene has CDR1 MNHEY and CDR2 SMNVEV (reference sequence). This CDR3 comprises 15 residues. CDR3 DNA: TGTGCCAGCAGTCCGCCCAGTCAGAGCAATCAGCCCCAGCATTTT. Translated, it gives CASSPPSQSNQPQHF.

As to this clone: The sample carries other DNA sequences with the same CDR3. The chain has TRBV10-3 and TRBJ1-2; the D is unclear. CDR1 and CDR2 (germline): ENHRY, SYGVKD. This CDR3 contains 12 residues. Trimming took off 2 bases at V and 2 bases at J, with 3 bases between the two ends. The CDR3: CAISEGNYGYTF. In DNA, the CDR3 is TGTGCCATCAGTGAGGGAAACTATGGCTACACCTTC.

Only a few counts were recorded for this clone. CDR3 DNA sequence: TGCAGCGCTAAGGACAGGGAGGATGAAAAACTGTTTTTT. This codes for CSAKDREDEKLFF. J is TRBJ1-4 and V is TRBV29-1; TRBD1 matches 8 bases. V trimming: 7 bases; J trimming: 6 bases; junction bases outside the gene matches: 7. This CDR3 has 13 residues. Germline CDR1 reads SQVTM; CDR2 reads ANQGSEA. Full variable domain (outside the CDR3, taken from reference TRBV29-1 and TRBJ1-4): SAVISQKPSRDICQRGTSLTIQCQVDSQVTMMFWYRQQPGQSLTLIATANQGSEATYESGFVIDKFPISRPNLTFSTLTVSNMSPEDSSIYLCSAKDREDEKLFFGSGTQLSVL.

The rearrangement joins TRBV30 to TRBJ1-4; D remains ambiguous. CDR3 length: 14 residues. Germline loops: CDR1 GTSNPN, CDR2 SVGIG (reference sequence). Trimming left V 2 bases short and J 2 bases short, with 9 bases between. The CDR3 loop is CAWSKGQTNEKLFF. CDR3 coding DNA: TGTGCCTGGAGTAAAGGGCAGACTAATGAAAAACTGTTTTTT. Drawing the rest from reference TRBV30 and TRBJ1-4, the complete variable domain is SQTIHQWPATLVQPVGSPLSLECTVEGTSNPNLYWYRQAAGRGLQLLFYSVGIGQISSEVPQNLSASRPQDRQFILSSKKLLLSDSGFYLCAWSKGQTNEKLFFGSGTQLSVL.

J is TRBJ2-5 and V is TRBV25-1, with D perhaps given as TRBD1 or TRBD2 (7 bases each). The CDR3 spans 15 residues. Trimming pared 3 bases from V and 7 bases from J, leaving 18 bases between. In germline, CDR1 is MGHDK, CDR2 SYGVNS. Here the CDR3 DNA reads TGTGCCAGCAGTGATAGGGGAGGGGGCCCGGGGACCCAGTACTTC. It codes for CASSDRGGGPGTQYF.

In its sample, this clone was seen a few times. The rearrangement joins TRBV23-1 to TRBJ1-3; TRBD1 matches at 9 bases. TRBV23-1 is treated as an ORF (open reading frame) with a function not yet certain. The junction had 8 bases not matched to a gene; V was cut back by 7 bases and J by 4 bases. The CDR3 runs to 15 residues. The DNA for the CDR3 is TGCGCCAGCACCACGGACAGGGGCGGGGGAAACACCATATATTTT. It specifies CASTTDRGGGNTIYF.

V is TRBV30 and J is TRBJ1-2, with D unclear. The V and J ends lost 3 bases and 5 bases respectively, with 13 bases between them. The germline CDR1 and CDR2 sequences are GTSNPN and SVGIG (reference sequence). The CDR3 runs to 13 residues. The CDR3 sequence is CAWSRSDGYGYTF. CDR3 DNA: TGTGCCTGGAGCCGCTCGGACGGTTATGGCTACACCTTC.

The chain links TRBV15 to TRBJ1-5; possible D gene TRBD1, 5 bases. V lost 0 bases and J 2 bases, leaving 17 bases between the germline ends. This CDR3 region has 18 residues. Germline-derived CDR1 and CDR2 are LNHNV and YYDKDF (reference sequence). The CDR3 DNA follows: TGTGCCACCAGCAGAGAGGTGAGATCGGGACTACGCAATCAGCCCCAGCATTTT. Encoded protein: CATSREVRSGLRNQPQHF.

The chain joins TRBV9 to TRBJ1-2; D uncertain. Germline values: CDR1 SGDLS, CDR2 YYNGEE. Trimming took off 7 bases at V and 2 bases at J, with 9 bases between the two ends. The CDR3 is 12 amino acids. CDR3 nucleotide sequence: TGTGCCAGCGGACTCTTGAACTATGGCTACACCTTC. It yields the protein CASGLLNYGYTF.

This chain uses TRBV10-3 with TRBJ2-3, with 9 positions matching TRBD2. CDR3 length equals 15 residues. Germline values: CDR1 ENHRY, CDR2 SYGVKD. With V trimmed by 5 bases and J by 0 bases, 3 bases remained unmatched. In DNA, the CDR3 is TGTGCCATCAGTCCTAGCGGGGCCAGCACAGATACGCAGTATTTT. This codes for CAISPSGASTDTQYF.

The V call is TRBV23-1, the J call TRBJ2-7, with TRBD1 matching over 10 bases. TRBV23-1 is labeled an ORF, and its function is uncertain. There are 16 residues in the CDR3. Unmatched junction bases numbered 9, after V lost 2 bases and J lost 5 bases. CDR3 loop: CASSQVPGTGAHEQYF. The CDR3 bases are TGCGCCAGCAGTCAAGTCCCCGGGACAGGGGCGCACGAGCAGTACTTC.

This sequence joins TRBV29-1 and TRBJ1-1; unclear D gene. The V gene lost 6 bases and the J gene lost 2 bases, with 13 bases spanning the gap. CDR3 length: 13 residues. Germline V gene data show CDR1 as SQVTM and CDR2 as ANQGSEA. The CDR3, as DNA: TGCAGCGTGTTCACTCGTCCAAACACTGAAGCTTTCTTT. The encoded protein is CSVFTRPNTEAFF. Together with reference TRBV29-1 and TRBJ1-1, the CDR3 gives the full variable domain: SAVISQKPSRDICQRGTSLTIQCQVDSQVTMMFWYRQQPGQSLTLIATANQGSEATYESGFVIDKFPISRPNLTFSTLTVSNMSPEDSSIYLCSVFTRPNTEAFFGQGTRLTVV.

This chain joins TRBV25-1 and TRBJ2-2, with 8 bases lining up with TRBD1. Germline CDR1 and CDR2: MGHDK and SYGVNS. With V trimmed by 3 bases and J by 9 bases, 3 bases remained unmatched. The length of the CDR3 is 13 residues. In DNA, the CDR3 is TGTGCCAGCAGTGACGACAGGGGCTGGGAGCTGTTTTTT. It is translated as CASSDDRGWELFF.

The CDR3 region has the DNA TGTGCCTGGGAGACGGAGAGCTCCTACAATGAGCAGTTCTTC. Residues: CAWETESSYNEQFF. V and J are TRBV30 and TRBJ2-1; D ambiguous. The V gene lost 5 bases and the J gene lost 0 bases, with 11 bases spanning the gap. From germline, CDR1 is GTSNPN and CDR2 SVGIG (reference sequence). The CDR3 extends over 14 amino acids.

This clone was recorded a few times. The chain couples TRBV6-6 to TRBJ1-5, with TRBD1 identical over 9 bases. V trimming: 6 bases; J trimming: 3 bases; junction bases outside the gene matches: 9. CDR1 and CDR2 (germline): MNHNY, SVGAGI (reference sequence). This CDR3 contains 16 residues. CDR3 nucleotide sequence: TGTGCCAGCAGGGCCCGGGACAGGGCCGTCAATCAGCCCCAGCATTTT. Translating gives CASRARDRAVNQPQHF.

The V call is TRBV4-3, the J call TRBJ1-5, with D possibly being TRBD1 (5 bases). V shed 4 bases and J shed 0 bases, with 10 bases lying between them. The V gene's germline CDR1 is LGHNA and CDR2 YSLEER. The CDR3 runs 15 residues. Here the CDR3 DNA reads TGCGCCAGCAGCCCAGGGTGGAATAGCAATCAGCCCCAGCATTTT. It translates to CASSPGWNSNQPQHF.

This chain links TRBV15 with TRBJ2-6; the D gene is possibly TRBD2 (7 bases). Per the germline V gene, CDR1 is LNHNV and CDR2 is YYDKDF (reference sequence). Trimming removed 2 bases from V and 0 bases from J, with 14 bases in between. There are 18 residues in the CDR3. The CDR3, as DNA: TGTGCCACCAGCAGACCACTCGGGGGGCGCTCTGGGGCCAACGTCCTGACTTTC. Its protein is CATSRPLGGRSGANVLTF.

A single count supports this clone. The gene calls are TRBV29-1 and TRBJ1-1; 9 nucleotides align to TRBD1. The CDR3 has 13 residues. The V gene end was trimmed by 7 bases and the J gene end by 7 bases; junction bases not matched to a gene: 10. Germline CDR1 reads SQVTM; CDR2 reads ANQGSEA. Here the CDR3 reads CSGSGTGINEAFF. CDR3 in DNA: TGCAGCGGCTCCGGGACAGGGATCAATGAAGCTTTCTTT.

The CDR3 region has the DNA TGTGCCAGCAGCTTACTGGCCGGGACTAGCGGCTACGAGCAGTACTTC. Residues: CASSLLAGTSGYEQYF. The gene calls are TRBV7-6 and TRBJ2-7; 11 bases are a match to TRBD2. The germline CDR1 and CDR2 sequences are SGHVS and FNYEAQ. The ends lost 2 bases at V and 3 bases at J; junction bases unmatched: 6. CDR3 length equals 16 residues.

This clone was counted a few times. The chain recombines TRBV29-1 with TRBJ2-1; D not certain. Germline CDR1 and CDR2: SQVTM and ANQGSEA. The CDR3 totals 13 residues. The germline V and J ends were trimmed by 4 bases and 6 bases, with 13 bases remaining between them. As DNA, the CDR3 is TGCAGCGTTGCCGGCTTAGTGGGCAATGAGCAGTTCTTC. Its protein is CSVAGLVGNEQFF.

This clone was seen just once. The chain combines TRBV29-1 with TRBJ2-7; D remains unclear. The CDR3 covers 12 residues. Germline CDR1 reads SQVTM; CDR2 reads ANQGSEA. Between the trimmed V and J ends, which lost 5 bases and 6 bases, there was a span of 14 bases. The CDR3 loop is CSVLSTPREQYF. In nucleotides, the CDR3 is TGCAGCGTTTTATCCACCCCCCGCGAGCAGTACTTC.

V gene TRBV30 combines with J gene TRBJ1-1, with D tentatively TRBD1 (5 bases). Germline CDR1 is GTSNPN and CDR2 is SVGIG (reference sequence). Trimming shortened V by 0 bases and J by 3 bases, and 14 bases separated the two germline ends. CDR3 length equals 15 residues. The CDR3 sequence: CAWSVYGGSDTEAFF. CDR3 DNA sequence: TGTGCCTGGAGTGTATACGGGGGGTCGGACACTGAAGCTTTCTTT.

A few counts support this clone. This chain uses TRBV5-4 with TRBJ2-7; tentative D call: TRBD2 (6 bases). Germline V gene sequence: CDR1 SGHNT, CDR2 YYREEE (reference sequence). This CDR3 spans 15 amino acids. V was pared by 3 bases and J by 3 bases, with 16 bases between. For the CDR3, the DNA is TGTGCCAGCAGCTCTTCGGGACTGAGAAACTACGAGCAGTACTTC. It is translated as CASSSSGLRNYEQYF.

CDR3 loop: CASSVQLGTDTQYF. In DNA, the CDR3 is TGTGCCAGCAGCGTTCAACTAGGCACAGATACGCAGTATTTT. The chain joins TRBV9 to TRBJ2-3, with D maybe TRBD2 (5 bases). With 2 bases removed from V and 1 base from J, the gap between germline ends came to 8 bases. The CDR3 is 14 amino acids. Germline assignment: CDR1 SGDLS and CDR2 YYNGEE.

This sequence joins TRBV15 and TRBJ2-1; D unresolved. Between the trimmed V and J ends, which lost 5 bases and 6 bases, there was a span of 11 bases. The CDR3 totals 13 residues. The germline V gene encodes CDR1 LNHNV and CDR2 YYDKDF (reference sequence). The CDR3 reads CATSPRAVNEQFF. CDR3 coding DNA: TGTGCCACCAGCCCTCGCGCGGTCAATGAGCAGTTCTTC.

This clone was observed a few times. This sequence joins TRBV9 and TRBJ2-3; 8 positions match TRBD2. J lost 0 bases, V lost 0 bases, and 9 bases had no gene match. The germline V gene encodes CDR1 SGDLS and CDR2 YYNGEE. The CDR3 consists of 18 residues. This CDR3 reads CASSVAGQRGPSTDTQYF. CDR3 coding DNA: TGTGCCAGCAGCGTAGCGGGCCAGCGGGGGCCAAGCACAGATACGCAGTATTTT.

This clone was counted a few times. The rearrangement uses TRBV29-1 and TRBJ2-5; D might be TRBD1 (6 bases). There are 13 residues in the CDR3. Between the trimmed V and J ends, which lost 5 bases and 5 bases, there was a span of 15 bases. Germline V gene sequence: CDR1 SQVTM, CDR2 ANQGSEA. CDR3 sequence: CSVRTDLRETQYF. CDR3 DNA sequence: TGCAGCGTTAGGACAGATCTCCGGGAGACCCAGTACTTC.

This chain links TRBV4-3 with TRBJ1-1; perhaps TRBD1 as D (5 bases). V dropped 0 bases and J dropped 3 bases, with 11 bases sitting between them. CDR1 is LGHNA, CDR2 YSLEER, per germline. The CDR3 is 15 amino acids. The CDR3 loop is CASSQDRPGYTEAFF. The CDR3 region has the DNA TGCGCCAGCAGCCAAGATCGACCAGGGTACACTGAAGCTTTCTTT.

CDR3 protein: CSADSNNYGYTF. As DNA, the CDR3 is TGCAGCGCGGACAGTAATAACTATGGCTACACCTTC. The gene calls are TRBV29-1 and TRBJ1-2, with a tentative D call TRBD1 (6 bases). V was trimmed by 7 bases and J by 1 base, leaving 10 bases between them. In germline, CDR1 is SQVTM, CDR2 ANQGSEA. CDR3 size: 12 residues.